Shown below are 31 T cell receptor beta chains from a single sample sequenced in a study of blood T cell repertoires in COVID-19. The assay was immunoSEQ multiplex PCR, and TCRdb's table has in-frame clones only and misses some. The sample includes about 260,000 clones, approximately 86% of them seen just once. The material sequenced was peripheral blood. These TCRs come from a man in his forties who had recovered from COVID-19.

This chain uses TRBV4-3 with TRBJ2-1, with D possibly being TRBD2 (5 bases). The CDR3 loop spans 15 amino acids. CDR1 and CDR2 (germline): LGHNA, YSLEER. The germline V and J ends were trimmed by 4 bases and 2 bases, with 12 bases remaining between them. CDR3 DNA sequence: TGCGCCAGCAGCCCGGGAACTCTCGCCTACAATGAGCAGTTCTTC. Translation: CASSPGTLAYNEQFF.

The chain is built from TRBV25-1 and TRBJ2-1; 7 nucleotides align to TRBD2. Germline values: CDR1 MGHDK, CDR2 SYGVNS. V was clipped by 3 bases and J by 10 bases; unmatched bases: 9. This CDR3 region has 14 residues. The CDR3 sequence is CASSEVVGGGEQFF. DNA for the CDR3: TGTGCCAGCAGTGAGGTAGTCGGGGGAGGGGAGCAGTTCTTC. Based on the CDR3 plus reference TRBV25-1 and TRBJ2-1, the full variable domain is EADIYQTPRYLVIGTGKKITLECSQTMGHDKMYWYQQDPGMELHLIHYSYGVNSTEKGDLSSESTVSRIRTEHFPLTLESARPSHTSQYLCASSEVVGGGEQFFGPGTRLTVL.

The chain recombines TRBV15 with TRBJ1-1; no clear D. Germline CDR1 is LNHNV and CDR2 is YYDKDF (reference sequence). V shed 0 bases and J shed 0 bases, with 8 bases lying between them. The CDR3 contains 15 residues. CDR3 DNA: TGTGCCACCAGCAGAGATCTTGCAGTGAACACTGAAGCTTTCTTT. It codes for CATSRDLAVNTEAFF.

The chain couples TRBV5-6 to TRBJ1-2; TRBD1 agrees at 7 bases. The CDR3 is 13 residues long. Germline CDR1 SGHDT, CDR2 YYEEEE. The ends lost 4 bases at V and 6 bases at J; junction bases unmatched: 6. The CDR3, as DNA: TGTGCCAGCAGCCCAGGGGGTGGCCATGGCTACACCTTC. Its protein is CASSPGGGHGYTF. Full variable domain (remainder filled in from reference TRBV5-6 and TRBJ1-2): DAGVTQSPTHLIKTRGQQVTLRCSPKSGHDTVSWYQQALGQGPQFIFQYYEEEERQRGNFPDRFSGHQFPNYSSELNVNALLLGDSALYLCASSPGGGHGYTFGSGTRLTVV.

The chain employs TRBV19 and TRBJ2-2; D unclear. Trimming left V 3 bases short and J 1 base short, with 9 bases between. The CDR3 spans 15 residues. CDR1 and CDR2 (germline): LNHDA, SQIVND (reference sequence). The CDR3 nucleotides read TGTGCCAGTAGTATGTTACCGGGGAACACCGGGGAGCTGTTTTTT. It is translated as CASSMLPGNTGELFF.

The chain combines TRBV2 with TRBJ2-1; 12 bases are shared with TRBD2. Trimming at V came to 6 bases and at J to 3 bases, leaving 15 bases not matched to a gene. CDR3 length equals 19 residues. The germline V gene encodes CDR1 SNHLY and CDR2 FYNNEI. For the CDR3, the DNA is TGTGCCAGCAGACCGACTAGCGGGAGTACCCGGGGGAACTACAATGAGCAGTTCTTC. It translates to CASRPTSGSTRGNYNEQFF. Full variable domain (outside the CDR3, taken from reference TRBV2 and TRBJ2-1): EPEVTQTPSHQVTQMGQEVILRCVPISNHLYFYWYRQILGQKVEFLVSFYNNEISEKSEIFDDQFSVERPDGSNFTLKIRSTKLEDSAMYFCASRPTSGSTRGNYNEQFFGPGTRLTVL.

The rearrangement joins TRBV3-1 (or the pseudogene TRBV3-2) to TRBJ2-5, with TRBD2 matching over 7 bases. This CDR3 contains 13 residues. J lost 9 bases, V lost 4 bases, and 8 bases had no gene match. From germline, CDR1 is LGHDT and CDR2 YNNKEL (reference sequence). CDR3 sequence reads: CASSPGGWGAQYF. CDR3 DNA: TGTGCCAGCAGCCCCGGGGGGTGGGGGGCCCAGTACTTC.

The rearrangement joins TRBV27 to TRBJ2-7, with TRBD1 identical over 10 bases. The V gene's germline CDR1 is MNHEY and CDR2 SMNVEV (reference sequence). The CDR3 consists of 14 residues. The V segment lost 6 bases and the J segment 4 bases; nucleotides outside the gene matches: 6. CDR3 residues: CASSHGTGVYEQYF. For the CDR3, the DNA is TGTGCCAGCAGCCACGGGACAGGGGTTTACGAGCAGTACTTC.

This clone has a single count. V and J are TRBV7-9 and TRBJ1-6, with D unresolved. The CDR3 covers 16 residues. Trimming stripped 5 bases from V and 7 bases from J, with 18 bases between. Per the germline V gene, CDR1 is SEHNR and CDR2 is FQNEAQ (reference sequence). Here the CDR3 reads CASSPERDRRNSPLHF. The CDR3 DNA sequence: TGTGCCAGCAGCCCCGAGAGGGATCGACGGAATTCACCCCTCCACTTT.

This rearrangement joins TRBV6-5 to TRBJ1-1, with 10 bases that match TRBD1. The CDR3 consists of 15 residues. CDR1 MNHEY and CDR2 SVGAGI come from the germline V gene. The J segment lost 3 bases and the V segment lost 2 bases, leaving 3 bases of the junction unmatched. CDR3 amino acids: CASSYGDRGYTEAFF. CDR3 in DNA: TGTGCCAGCAGTTACGGGGACAGGGGTTACACTGAAGCTTTCTTT.

CDR3 coding DNA: TGTGCCACAGGGACAGGGGGTCAGCCCCAGCATTTT. Protein: CATGTGGQPQHF. This chain uses TRBV12-3 or TRBV12-4 with TRBJ1-5; 11 bases fit TRBD1. The CDR3 runs to 12 residues. The J segment lost 6 bases and the V segment lost 10 bases, leaving 2 bases of the junction unmatched.

The chain uses TRBV30 and TRBJ1-2; TRBD1 matches 11 bases. Germline lookup yields CDR1 GTSNPN and CDR2 SVGIG (reference sequence). V shed 7 bases, J shed 7 bases, and the junction held 11 bases outside the gene matches. This CDR3 has 14 residues. The CDR3 DNA sequence: TGTGCCTCTAATCGGAGGACAGGGGGCGGTGGCTACACCTTC. The encoded protein is CASNRRTGGGGYTF. The whole variable domain, remainder taken from reference TRBV30 and TRBJ1-2, is SQTIHQWPATLVQPVGSPLSLECTVEGTSNPNLYWYRQAAGRGLQLLFYSVGIGQISSEVPQNLSASRPQDRQFILSSKKLLLSDSGFYLCASNRRTGGGGYTFGSGTRLTVV.

The V and J genes are TRBV4-3 and TRBJ1-2; TRBD1 matches 7 bases. The germline V gene has CDR1 LGHNA and CDR2 YSLEER. V was pared by 5 bases and J by 4 bases, with 16 bases of the junction left unmatched. The CDR3 contains 17 residues. CDR3 bases: TGCGCCAGCAGCAGCCGGACAGGCGGTTCTGGTCCCTATGGCTACACCTTC. Protein sequence: CASSSRTGGSGPYGYTF.

This chain connects TRBV3-1 (or the pseudogene TRBV3-2) to TRBJ2-1; 15 bases match TRBD2. Germline V gene lookup returns CDR1 LGHDT and CDR2 YNNKEL (reference sequence). V lost 4 bases, J lost 2 bases, and 3 bases stayed unmatched. CDR3 size: 17 residues. CDR3 sequence (DNA): TGTGCCAGCAGCCGGACTAGCGGGGGGGGACCCTACAATGAGCAGTTCTTC. Residues: CASSRTSGGGPYNEQFF.

This rearrangement joins TRBV6-4 to TRBJ2-1; 8 positions agree with TRBD2. Losses at the gene ends were 6 bases for V and 15 bases for J; bases not matched to a gene: 13. CDR3 size: 13 residues. From germline, CDR1 is MRHNA and CDR2 SNTAGT. Here the CDR3 DNA reads TGTGCCAGCAGGTTACTAGCGGCCTCACTGGCGTTCTTC. Its translation: CASRLLAASLAFF.

V is TRBV4-3 and J is TRBJ2-1; possibly TRBD1 for D (6 bases). CDR3 size: 14 residues. Germline CDR1 LGHNA, CDR2 YSLEER. V was trimmed by 1 base and J by 6 bases, leaving 10 bases between them. This CDR3 is CASSQVRGGNEQFF. The CDR3 coding sequence is TGCGCCAGCAGCCAAGTTAGAGGGGGCAATGAGCAGTTCTTC.

The rearrangement links TRBV6-5 to TRBJ1-4; 8 bases match TRBD1. V shed 10 bases and J 8 bases; nucleotides not matched to a gene: 9. The CDR3 spans 13 residues. Germline loops: CDR1 MNHEY, CDR2 SVGAGI. The CDR3 DNA is TGTGCCACGTCGCGACAGGGGTACGAAAAACTGTTTTTT. Amino acids: CATSRQGYEKLFF.

This clone appeared once. The genes are TRBV5-1 and TRBJ2-1; TRBD2 matches 9 bases. There are 13 residues in the CDR3. Germline V lookup: CDR1 SGHRS, CDR2 YFSETQ. The V segment lost 7 bases and the J segment 5 bases; nucleotides outside the gene matches: 4. The CDR3 spells CASSGLAHNEQFF. CDR3 DNA: TGCGCCAGCTCCGGACTAGCGCACAATGAGCAGTTCTTC.

V and J are TRBV29-1 and TRBJ1-4; D call uncertain. The CDR3 loop spans 12 amino acids. Trimming took 5 bases from V and 1 from J, leaving 5 bases between them. Germline loops: CDR1 SQVTM, CDR2 ANQGSEA. CDR3 in amino acids: CSVSLTNEKLFF. DNA for the CDR3: TGCAGCGTTTCTTTAACTAATGAAAAACTGTTTTTT.

This sequence joins TRBV7-9 and TRBJ1-2; possibly TRBD1 for D (6 bases). The V gene's germline CDR1 is SEHNR and CDR2 FQNEAQ (reference sequence). This CDR3 spans 13 amino acids. Trimming removed 10 bases from V and 2 bases from J, with 14 bases in between. The CDR3 protein is CATSGQRNYGYTF. The CDR3 nucleotides read TGTGCCACCTCGGGACAAAGAAACTATGGCTACACCTTC.

The chain is built from TRBV20-1 and TRBJ2-3; D call uncertain. Germline V lookup: CDR1 DFQATT, CDR2 SNEGSKA (reference sequence). The length of the CDR3 is 15 residues. Trimming took 3 bases from V and 4 from J, leaving 17 bases between them. The CDR3 region has the DNA TGCAGTGCTAGTCCCCTAACGAGTCTGGCAGATACGCAGTATTTT. Amino acids: CSASPLTSLADTQYF.

V usage is TRBV18 and J usage is TRBJ1-2, with 8 bases aligning to TRBD1. Germline assignment: CDR1 KGHSH and CDR2 LQKENI. The CDR3 spans 15 residues. V shed 3 bases and J 6 bases; nucleotides not matched to a gene: 9. CDR3 region: CASSPSGQAVNGYTF. For the CDR3, the DNA is TGTGCCAGCTCACCGTCGGGACAGGCCGTAAATGGCTACACCTTC. The full variable domain, completed using reference TRBV18 and TRBJ1-2, is NAGVMQNPRHLVRRRGQEARLRCSPMKGHSHVYWYRQLPEEGLKFMVYLQKENIIDESGMPKERFSAEFPKEGPSILRIQQVVRGDSAAYFCASSPSGQAVNGYTFGSGTRLTVV.

The V and J genes are TRBV9 and TRBJ1-4, with D perhaps matching TRBD1 (6 bases). The CDR3 runs 15 residues. Germline values: CDR1 SGDLS, CDR2 YYNGEE. Trimming removed 0 bases at V and 3 bases at J, with 9 bases between. CDR3 residues: CASSVAGGANEKLFF. CDR3 DNA sequence: TGTGCCAGCAGCGTAGCGGGGGGCGCTAATGAAAAACTGTTTTTT.

Here the CDR3 DNA reads TGTGCCAGCAGGAGGGAGGGTTATAATTCACCCCTCCACTTT. The encoded protein is CASRREGYNSPLHF. This sequence joins TRBV2 and TRBJ1-6; D is unclear. The length of the CDR3 is 14 residues. Looked up from germline, CDR1 is SNHLY and CDR2 is FYNNEI. With 6 bases removed from V and 4 bases from J, the gap between germline ends came to 10 bases.

This clone was counted a single time. This chain uses TRBV5-6 with TRBJ2-5, with 7 bases lining up with TRBD1. CDR3 length equals 14 residues. The trim removed 1 base at V and 2 bases at J, leaving 2 bases unmatched. Per the germline V gene, CDR1 is SGHDT and CDR2 is YYEEEE. For the CDR3, the DNA is TGTGCCAGCAGCTTGAAGGGGGCACAAGAGACCCAGTACTTC. It specifies CASSLKGAQETQYF.

This chain joins TRBV6-6 and TRBJ1-1, with TRBD1 matching over 7 bases. Germline loops: CDR1 MNHNY, CDR2 SVGAGI (reference sequence). Losses at the gene ends were 2 bases for V and 3 bases for J; bases not matched to a gene: 6. This CDR3 is 15 amino acids long. As DNA, the CDR3 is TGTGCCAGCAGTTACCCTCTCACAGGGGACACTGAAGCTTTCTTT. It translates to CASSYPLTGDTEAFF.

The gene calls are TRBV29-1 and TRBJ1-5, with D possibly matching TRBD1 (6 bases). From germline, CDR1 is SQVTM and CDR2 ANQGSEA. The CDR3 consists of 13 residues. The germline V and J ends were trimmed by 4 bases and 3 bases, with 10 bases remaining between them. The CDR3 loop reads CSVGAGDNQPQHF. CDR3 bases: TGCAGCGTTGGGGCAGGGGACAATCAGCCCCAGCATTTT.

The chain recombines TRBV19 with TRBJ1-1, with TRBD1 as a possible D gene (6 bases). There are 15 residues in the CDR3. V lost 3 bases and J lost 1, with 12 bases in between. The V gene's germline CDR1 is LNHDA and CDR2 SQIVND (reference sequence). The CDR3 DNA sequence: TGTGCCAGTAGTATCTGGACAGTAGCGAACACTGAAGCTTTCTTT. This translates into CASSIWTVANTEAFF. Filled out from reference TRBV19 and TRBJ1-1, the complete variable domain reads DGGITQSPKYLFRKEGQNVTLSCEQNLNHDAMYWYRQDPGQGLRLIYYSQIVNDFQKGDIAEGYSVSREKKESFPLTVTSAQKNPTAFYLCASSIWTVANTEAFFGQGTRLTVV.

The chain links TRBV5-6 to TRBJ2-5, with 9 bases matching TRBD2. The CDR3 covers 15 residues. V was clipped by 1 base and J by 4 bases; unmatched bases: 5. Germline CDR1 is SGHDT and CDR2 is YYEEEE. The CDR3 here is CASSLMGLARETQYF. The CDR3 DNA sequence: TGTGCCAGCAGCTTGATGGGACTAGCCAGAGAGACCCAGTACTTC. The full variable domain, completed using reference TRBV5-6 and TRBJ2-5, is DAGVTQSPTHLIKTRGQQVTLRCSPKSGHDTVSWYQQALGQGPQFIFQYYEEEERQRGNFPDRFSGHQFPNYSSELNVNALLLGDSALYLCASSLMGLARETQYFGPGTRLLVL.

The V gene is TRBV29-1, the J gene TRBJ2-5; unclear D gene. Germline values: CDR1 SQVTM, CDR2 ANQGSEA. V lost 6 bases to trimming and J lost 2 bases, with 13 bases between them. The CDR3 spans 13 residues. CDR3 loop: CSVQMLVQETQYF. In nucleotides, the CDR3 is TGCAGCGTCCAGATGCTTGTACAAGAGACCCAGTACTTC. The entire variable domain, with the rest obtained from reference TRBV29-1 and TRBJ2-5, is as follows: SAVISQKPSRDICQRGTSLTIQCQVDSQVTMMFWYRQQPGQSLTLIATANQGSEATYESGFVIDKFPISRPNLTFSTLTVSNMSPEDSSIYLCSVQMLVQETQYFGPGTRLLVL.

The chain carries TRBV19 and TRBJ1-4, with TRBD1 matching 10 bases. CDR1 is LNHDA and CDR2 is SQIVND in the germline V gene (reference sequence). The trim removed 9 bases at V and 6 bases at J, leaving 7 bases unmatched. This CDR3 region has 14 residues. CDR3 amino acids: CASSDRGRDEKLFF. Here the CDR3 DNA reads TGTGCCAGCAGCGACAGGGGGCGCGATGAAAAACTGTTTTTT. Complete variable domain (other parts from reference TRBV19 and TRBJ1-4): DGGITQSPKYLFRKEGQNVTLSCEQNLNHDAMYWYRQDPGQGLRLIYYSQIVNDFQKGDIAEGYSVSREKKESFPLTVTSAQKNPTAFYLCASSDRGRDEKLFFGSGTQLSVL.